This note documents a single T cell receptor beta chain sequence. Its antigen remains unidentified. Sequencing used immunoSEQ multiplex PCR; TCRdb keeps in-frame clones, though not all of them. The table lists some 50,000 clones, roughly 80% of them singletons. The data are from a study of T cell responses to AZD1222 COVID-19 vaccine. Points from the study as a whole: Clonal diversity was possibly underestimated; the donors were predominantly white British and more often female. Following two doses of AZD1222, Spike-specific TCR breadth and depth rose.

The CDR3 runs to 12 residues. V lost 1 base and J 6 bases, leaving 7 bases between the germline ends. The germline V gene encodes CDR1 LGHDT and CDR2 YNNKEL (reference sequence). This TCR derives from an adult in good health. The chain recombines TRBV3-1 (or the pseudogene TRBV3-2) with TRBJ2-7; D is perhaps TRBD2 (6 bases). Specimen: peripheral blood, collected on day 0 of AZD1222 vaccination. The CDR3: CASSQGRAEQYF. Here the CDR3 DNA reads TGTGCCAGCAGCCAAGGGAGGGCCGAGCAGTACTTC.